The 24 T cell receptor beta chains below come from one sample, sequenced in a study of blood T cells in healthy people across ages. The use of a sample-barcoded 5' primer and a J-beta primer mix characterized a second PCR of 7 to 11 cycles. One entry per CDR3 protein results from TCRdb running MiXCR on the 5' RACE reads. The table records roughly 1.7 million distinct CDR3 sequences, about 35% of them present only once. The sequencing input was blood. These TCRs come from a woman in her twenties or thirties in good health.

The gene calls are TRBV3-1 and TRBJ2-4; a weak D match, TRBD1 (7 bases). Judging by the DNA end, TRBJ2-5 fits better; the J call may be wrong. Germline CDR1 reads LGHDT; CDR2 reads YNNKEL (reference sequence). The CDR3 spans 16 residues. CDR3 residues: CASSHGGYDREETQYF. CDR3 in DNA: TGTGCCAGCAGCCACGGGGGTTATGACAGGGAGGAGACCCAGTACTTC.

The CDR3 DNA is TGTGCCACCTTAACCGTAGGGAGGAAATGGGATCAGCCCCAGCATTTT. This gives the protein CATLTVGRKWDQPQHF. V gene TRBV6-1 combines with J gene TRBJ1-5; D is uncertain. The CDR3 extends over 16 amino acids. The V gene's germline CDR1 is MNHNS and CDR2 SASEGT. Trimming shortened V by 10 bases and J by 5 bases, and 24 bases separated the two germline ends.

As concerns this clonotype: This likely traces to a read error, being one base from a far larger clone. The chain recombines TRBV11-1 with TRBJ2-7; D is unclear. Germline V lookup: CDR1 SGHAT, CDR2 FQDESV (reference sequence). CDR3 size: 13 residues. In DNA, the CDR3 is TGTGCCGGCAGCCTAACAGATTCCTACGAGCAGTACTTC. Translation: CAGSLTDSYEQYF.

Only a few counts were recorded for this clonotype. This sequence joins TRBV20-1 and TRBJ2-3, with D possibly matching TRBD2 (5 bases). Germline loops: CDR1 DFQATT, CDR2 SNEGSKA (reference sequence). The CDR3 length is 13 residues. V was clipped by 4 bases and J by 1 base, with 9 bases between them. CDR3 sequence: CSAKRTRTDTQYF. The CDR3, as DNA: TGCAGTGCTAAGCGGACCCGCACAGATACGCAGTATTTT.

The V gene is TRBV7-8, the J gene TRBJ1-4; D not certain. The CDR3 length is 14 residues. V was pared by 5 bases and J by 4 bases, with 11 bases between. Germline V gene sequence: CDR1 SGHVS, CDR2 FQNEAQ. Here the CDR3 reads CASSPRNYNEKLFF. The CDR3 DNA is TGTGCCAGCAGCCCGAGGAATTATAATGAAAAACTGTTTTTT.

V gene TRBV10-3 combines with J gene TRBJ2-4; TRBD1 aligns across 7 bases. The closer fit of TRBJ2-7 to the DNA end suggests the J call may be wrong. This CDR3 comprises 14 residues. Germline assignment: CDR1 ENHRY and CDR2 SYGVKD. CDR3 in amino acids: CAISESGTVYEQYF. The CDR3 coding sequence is TGTGCCATCAGTGAGTCCGGGACAGTCTACGAGCAGTACTTC.

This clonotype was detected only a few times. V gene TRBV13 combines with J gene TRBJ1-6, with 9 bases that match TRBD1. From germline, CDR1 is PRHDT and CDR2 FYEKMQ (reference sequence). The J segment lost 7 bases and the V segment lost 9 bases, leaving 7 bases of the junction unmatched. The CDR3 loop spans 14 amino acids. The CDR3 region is CASRDRGDNSPLHF. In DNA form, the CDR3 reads TGTGCCAGTCGAGACAGGGGGGACAATTCACCCCTCCACTTT.

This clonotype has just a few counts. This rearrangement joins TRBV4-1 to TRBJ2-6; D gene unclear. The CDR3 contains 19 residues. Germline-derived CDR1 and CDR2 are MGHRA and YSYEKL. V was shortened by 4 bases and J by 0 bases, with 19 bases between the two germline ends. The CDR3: CASSPEPRSYVSGANVLTF. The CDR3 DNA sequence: TGCGCCAGCAGCCCTGAACCTAGGTCATACGTCTCTGGGGCCAACGTCCTGACTTTC.

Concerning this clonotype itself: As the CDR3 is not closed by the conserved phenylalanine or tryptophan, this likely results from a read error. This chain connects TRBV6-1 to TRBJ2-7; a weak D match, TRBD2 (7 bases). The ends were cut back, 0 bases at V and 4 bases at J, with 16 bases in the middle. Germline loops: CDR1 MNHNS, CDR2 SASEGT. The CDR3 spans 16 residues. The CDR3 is CASSEAPGGPLYEQYL. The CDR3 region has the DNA TGTGCCAGCAGTGAAGCTCCGGGGGGCCCCCTGTACGAGCAGTACCTC.

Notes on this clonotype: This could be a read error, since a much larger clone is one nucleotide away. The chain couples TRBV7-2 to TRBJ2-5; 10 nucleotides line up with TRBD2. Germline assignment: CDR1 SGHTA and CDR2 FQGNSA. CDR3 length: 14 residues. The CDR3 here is CASSLGRTSGPRFF. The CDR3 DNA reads TGTGCCAGCAGCTTAGGAAGGACTAGCGGTCCGCGGTTCTTC. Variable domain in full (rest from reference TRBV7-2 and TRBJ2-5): GAGVSQSPSNKVTEKGKDVELRCDPISGHTALYWYRQSLGQGLEFLIYFQGNSAPDKSGLPSDRFSAERTGGSVSTLTIQRTQQEDSAVYLCASSLGRTSGPRFFGPGTRLLVL.

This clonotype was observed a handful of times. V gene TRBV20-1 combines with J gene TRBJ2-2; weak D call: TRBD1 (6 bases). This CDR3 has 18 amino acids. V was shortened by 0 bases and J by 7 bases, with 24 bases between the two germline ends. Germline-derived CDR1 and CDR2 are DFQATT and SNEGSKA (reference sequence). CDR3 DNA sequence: TGCAGTGCTAGAGATGGGACCCGACCGGGCAGGGGTAACGGGGAGCTGTTTTTT. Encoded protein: CSARDGTRPGRGNGELFF.

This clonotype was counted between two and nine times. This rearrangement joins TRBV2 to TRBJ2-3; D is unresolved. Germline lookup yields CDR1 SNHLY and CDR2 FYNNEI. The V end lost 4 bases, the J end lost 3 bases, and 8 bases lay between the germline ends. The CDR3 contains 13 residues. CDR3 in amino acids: CASSGQTTDTQYF. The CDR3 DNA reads TGTGCCAGCAGTGGGCAGACTACAGATACGCAGTATTTT.

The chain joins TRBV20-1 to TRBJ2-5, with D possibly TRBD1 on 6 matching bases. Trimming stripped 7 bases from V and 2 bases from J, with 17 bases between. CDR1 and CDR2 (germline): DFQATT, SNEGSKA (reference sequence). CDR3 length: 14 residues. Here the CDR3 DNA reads TGCAGTGGGCTGGGTGGGACAAAACAAGAGACCCAGTACTTC. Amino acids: CSGLGGTKQETQYF.

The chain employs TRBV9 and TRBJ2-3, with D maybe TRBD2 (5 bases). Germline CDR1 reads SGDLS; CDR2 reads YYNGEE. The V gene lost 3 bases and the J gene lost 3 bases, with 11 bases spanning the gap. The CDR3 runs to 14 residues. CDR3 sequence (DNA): TGTGCCAGCAGCGCCGACGGGGTTACAGATACGCAGTATTTT. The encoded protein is CASSADGVTDTQYF.

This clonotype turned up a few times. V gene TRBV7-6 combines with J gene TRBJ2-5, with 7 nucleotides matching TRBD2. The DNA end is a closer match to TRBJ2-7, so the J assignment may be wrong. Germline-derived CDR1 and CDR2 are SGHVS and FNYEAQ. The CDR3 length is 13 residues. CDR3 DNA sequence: TGTGCCAGCAGCGGAGGGACTATGGGCGAGCAGTACTTC. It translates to CASSGGTMGEQYF.

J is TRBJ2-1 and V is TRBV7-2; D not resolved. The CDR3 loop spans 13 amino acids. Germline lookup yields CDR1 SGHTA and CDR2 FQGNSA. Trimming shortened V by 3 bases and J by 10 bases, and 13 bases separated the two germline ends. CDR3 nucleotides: TGTGCCAGCAGCTTCCAAGTGAGCCGGGAGCAGTTCTTC. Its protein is CASSFQVSREQFF.

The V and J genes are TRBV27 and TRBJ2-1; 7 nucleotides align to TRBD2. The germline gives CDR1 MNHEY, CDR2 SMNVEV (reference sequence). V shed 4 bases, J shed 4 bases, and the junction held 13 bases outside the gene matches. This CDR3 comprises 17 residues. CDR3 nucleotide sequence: TGTGCCAGCAGTTCTCCGGTAGCGGGTACAGCATACAATGAGCAGTTCTTC. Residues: CASSSPVAGTAYNEQFF.

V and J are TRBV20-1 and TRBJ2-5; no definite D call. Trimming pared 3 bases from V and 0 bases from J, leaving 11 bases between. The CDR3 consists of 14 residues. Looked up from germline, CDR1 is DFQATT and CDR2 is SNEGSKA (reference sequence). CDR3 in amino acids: CSASVLPNQETQYF. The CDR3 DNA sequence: TGCAGTGCTAGCGTACTCCCCAACCAAGAGACCCAGTACTTC.

The CDR3 region is CSAKYGHLPEAFF. CDR3 coding DNA: TGCAGTGCCAAGTACGGACACCTCCCTGAAGCTTTCTTT. The chain links TRBV20-1 to TRBJ1-1; D is perhaps TRBD1 (5 bases). In germline, CDR1 is DFQATT, CDR2 SNEGSKA (reference sequence). This CDR3 comprises 13 residues. The V end was cut by 6 bases, the J end by 6 bases, with 17 bases between.

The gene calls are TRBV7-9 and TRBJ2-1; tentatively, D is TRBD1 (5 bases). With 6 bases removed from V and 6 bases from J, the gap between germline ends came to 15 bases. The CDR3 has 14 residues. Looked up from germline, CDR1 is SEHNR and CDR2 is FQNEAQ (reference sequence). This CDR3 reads CASSRAGARNEQFF. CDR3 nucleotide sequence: TGTGCCAGCAGTCGGGCTGGGGCCCGCAATGAGCAGTTCTTC.

CDR3 in amino acids: CASRQGTSGYNEQFF. The DNA for the CDR3 is TGTGCCAGCAGACAAGGGACTAGCGGATACAATGAGCAGTTCTTC. The chain is built from TRBV5-4 and TRBJ2-1; 11 nucleotides line up with TRBD2. The CDR3 covers 15 residues. Germline trimming cut 5 bases from V and 4 bases from J; bases unmatched to any gene: 5. Germline V lookup: CDR1 SGHNT, CDR2 YYREEE (reference sequence).

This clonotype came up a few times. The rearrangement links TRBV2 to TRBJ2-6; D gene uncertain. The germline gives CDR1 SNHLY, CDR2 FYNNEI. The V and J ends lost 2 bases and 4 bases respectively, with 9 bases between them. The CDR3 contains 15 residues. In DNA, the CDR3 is TGTGCCAGCAGTGAATCTGCTTCCGGGGCCAACGTCCTGACTTTC. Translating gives CASSESASGANVLTF.

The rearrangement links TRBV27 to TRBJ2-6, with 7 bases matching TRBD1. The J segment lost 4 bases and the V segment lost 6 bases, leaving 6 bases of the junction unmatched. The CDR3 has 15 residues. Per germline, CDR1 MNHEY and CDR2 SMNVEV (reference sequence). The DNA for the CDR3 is TGTGCCAGCAGAAATACAGGGGCCGGGGCCAACGTCCTGACTTTC. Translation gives CASRNTGAGANVLTF.

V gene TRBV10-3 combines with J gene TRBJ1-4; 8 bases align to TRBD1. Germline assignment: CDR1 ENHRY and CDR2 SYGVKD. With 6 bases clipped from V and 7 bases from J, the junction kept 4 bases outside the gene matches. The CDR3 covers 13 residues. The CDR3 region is CAIRDGTGEKLFF. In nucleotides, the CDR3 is TGTGCCATCAGAGATGGGACAGGTGAAAAACTGTTTTTT.